This T cell receptor beta chain derives from a study of OX40 agonist ivuxolimab in advanced cancers. Across the whole study: Patients were dosed with the agonistic anti-OX40 (CD134) antibody ivuxolimab. Every 2 weeks, patients got intravenous ivuxolimab at one of six dose levels (0.01-10 mg/kg). Study results and limitations: Some nonresponders also had low normalized T-cell clonal expansion. The CD4+ and CD8+ T cells in the blood had expanded clonally by week 6 at 0.1 to 3.0 mg/kg.

CDR1 LGHNA and CDR2 YSLEER come from the germline V gene. V lost 0 bases, J lost 3 bases, and 6 bases lay in between. The CDR3 covers 14 residues. Assay: immunoSEQ multiplex PCR; the TCRdb copy retains only in-frame clones and omits some. The data show about 73,000 clones, around 84% seen once. Worth noting for this clone: The target antigen is unknown.

The chain is built from TRBV4-3 and TRBJ2-1, with D maybe TRBD2 (5 bases). The TCR originated in an adult with an advanced solid tumor such as melanoma, head and neck, liver or kidney cancer. This specimen consisted of CD4+ or CD8+ T cells sorted from blood, obtained in a trial of the OX40 agonist ivuxolimab. CDR3 nucleotide sequence: TGCGCCAGCAGCCAAGACGGAGGCTACAATGAGCAGTTCTTC. The encoded protein is CASSQDGGYNEQFF.